A single sample gave rise to the 2 T cell receptor beta chains below, sequenced in a study of T cell responses to AZD1222 COVID-19 vaccine. Profiled with immunoSEQ multiplex PCR; TCRdb holds only in-frame clones, not every one. The repertoire holds about 170,000 clones, with approximately 93% as singletons. The specimen was peripheral blood, collected on day 0 of AZD1222 vaccination. The receptor source for this set is an adult in good health.

The rearrangement uses TRBV3-1 (or the pseudogene TRBV3-2) and TRBJ1-1, with a possible D match to TRBD1 (5 bases). The CDR3 totals 15 residues. V gave up 3 bases and J gave up 3 bases, with 14 bases separating them. The germline gives CDR1 LGHDT, CDR2 YNNKEL (reference sequence). CDR3: CASSHGGFGYTEAFF. The CDR3 DNA reads TGTGCCAGCAGCCATGGGGGGTTCGGTTACACTGAAGCTTTCTTT.

The CDR3 region has the DNA TGTGCCAGCAGTGAACAGCCAACCCTTTGGACAGGGCTGAATGAAAAACTGTTTTTT. This translates into CASSEQPTLWTGLNEKLFF. The J gene is TRBJ1-4, the V gene TRBV6-1, with 8 bases identical to TRBD1. There are 19 residues in the CDR3. V shed 2 bases and J 5 bases; nucleotides not matched to a gene: 16. CDR1 is MNHNS and CDR2 is SASEGT in the germline V gene.